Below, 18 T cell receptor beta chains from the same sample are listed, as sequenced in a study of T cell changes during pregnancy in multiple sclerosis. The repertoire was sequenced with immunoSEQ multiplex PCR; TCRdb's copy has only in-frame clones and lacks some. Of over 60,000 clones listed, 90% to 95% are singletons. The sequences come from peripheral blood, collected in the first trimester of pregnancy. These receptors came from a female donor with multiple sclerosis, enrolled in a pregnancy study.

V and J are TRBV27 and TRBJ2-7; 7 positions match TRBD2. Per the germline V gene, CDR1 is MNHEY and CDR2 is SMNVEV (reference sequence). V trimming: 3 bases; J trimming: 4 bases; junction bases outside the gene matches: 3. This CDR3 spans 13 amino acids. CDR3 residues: CASSLQGGYEQYF. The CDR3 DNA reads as TGTGCCAGCAGTTTGCAGGGAGGGTACGAGCAGTACTTC.

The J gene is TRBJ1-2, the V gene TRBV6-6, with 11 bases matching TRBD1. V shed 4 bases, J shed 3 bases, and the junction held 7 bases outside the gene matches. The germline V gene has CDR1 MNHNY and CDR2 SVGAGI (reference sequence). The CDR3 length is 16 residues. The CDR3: CASSSLLGQGDYGYTF. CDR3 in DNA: TGTGCCAGCAGTTCCCTTTTGGGACAGGGGGACTATGGCTACACCTTC.

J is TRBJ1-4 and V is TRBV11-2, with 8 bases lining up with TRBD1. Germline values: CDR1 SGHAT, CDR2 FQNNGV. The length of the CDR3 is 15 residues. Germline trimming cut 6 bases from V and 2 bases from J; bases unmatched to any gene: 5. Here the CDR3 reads CASRAGGRTNEKLFF. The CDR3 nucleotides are TGTGCCAGCAGGGCAGGGGGCAGGACTAATGAAAAACTGTTTTTT.

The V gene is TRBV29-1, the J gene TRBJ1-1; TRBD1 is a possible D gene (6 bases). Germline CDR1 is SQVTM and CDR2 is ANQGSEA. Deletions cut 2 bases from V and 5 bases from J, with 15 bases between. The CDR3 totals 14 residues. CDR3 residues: CSVEFGRGKTEAFF. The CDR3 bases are TGCAGCGTTGAATTTGGCAGGGGAAAAACTGAAGCTTTCTTT.

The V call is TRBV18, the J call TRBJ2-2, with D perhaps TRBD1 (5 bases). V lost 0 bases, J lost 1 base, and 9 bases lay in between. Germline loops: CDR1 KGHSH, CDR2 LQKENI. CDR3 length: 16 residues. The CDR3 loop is CASSPPDMGNTGELFF. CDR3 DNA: TGTGCCAGCTCACCACCGGACATGGGGAACACCGGGGAGCTGTTTTTT.

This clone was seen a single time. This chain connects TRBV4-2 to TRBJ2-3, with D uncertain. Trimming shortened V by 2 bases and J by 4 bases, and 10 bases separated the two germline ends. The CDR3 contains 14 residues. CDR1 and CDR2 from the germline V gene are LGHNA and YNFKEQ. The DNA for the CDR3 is TGTGCCAGCAGCCAACGCCATGAGGCAGATACGCAGTATTTT. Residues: CASSQRHEADTQYF.

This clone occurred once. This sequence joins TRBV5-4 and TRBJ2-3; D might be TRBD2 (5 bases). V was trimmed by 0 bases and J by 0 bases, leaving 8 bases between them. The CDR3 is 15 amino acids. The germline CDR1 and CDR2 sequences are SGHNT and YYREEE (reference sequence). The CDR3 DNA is TGTGCCAGCAGCTTGGTTCGGGGTAGCACAGATACGCAGTATTTT. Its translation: CASSLVRGSTDTQYF.

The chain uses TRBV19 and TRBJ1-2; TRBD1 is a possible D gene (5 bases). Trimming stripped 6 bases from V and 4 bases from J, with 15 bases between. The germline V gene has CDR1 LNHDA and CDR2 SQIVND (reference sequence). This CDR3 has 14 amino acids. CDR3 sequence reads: CASSAQGGPYGYTF. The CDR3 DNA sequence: TGTGCCAGTAGCGCGCAGGGTGGCCCCTATGGCTACACCTTC.

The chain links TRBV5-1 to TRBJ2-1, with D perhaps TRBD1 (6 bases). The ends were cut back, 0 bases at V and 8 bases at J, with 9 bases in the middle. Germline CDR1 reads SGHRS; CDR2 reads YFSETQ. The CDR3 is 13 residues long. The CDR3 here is CASSLARGYEQFF. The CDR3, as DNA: TGCGCCAGCAGCTTGGCCAGGGGATATGAGCAGTTCTTC.

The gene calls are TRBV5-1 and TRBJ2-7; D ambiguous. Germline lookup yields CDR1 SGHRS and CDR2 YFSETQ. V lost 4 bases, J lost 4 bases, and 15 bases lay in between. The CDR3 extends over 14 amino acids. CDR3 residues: CASSKPSALYEQYF. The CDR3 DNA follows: TGCGCCAGCAGCAAACCCAGCGCCCTATACGAGCAGTACTTC.

The CDR3 region is CASSYKAGGKNTGELFF. The CDR3 DNA is TGTGCCAGCAGCTACAAAGCGGGGGGGAAGAACACCGGGGAGCTGTTTTTT. The V and J genes are TRBV7-2 and TRBJ2-2; 10 nucleotides match TRBD2. Trimming at V came to 4 bases and at J to 1 base, leaving 6 bases not matched to a gene. This CDR3 has 17 residues. From germline, CDR1 is SGHTA and CDR2 FQGNSA.

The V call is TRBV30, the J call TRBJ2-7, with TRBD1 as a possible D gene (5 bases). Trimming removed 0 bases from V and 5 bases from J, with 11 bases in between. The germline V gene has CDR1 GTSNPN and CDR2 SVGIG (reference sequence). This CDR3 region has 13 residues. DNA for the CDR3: TGTGCCTGGAGTGTAGGGGAAGGTAACGAGCAGTACTTC. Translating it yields CAWSVGEGNEQYF.

For the CDR3, the DNA is TGTGCCAGCAGCTTACCCACCCGGGGGAACTCTGGGGCCAACGTCCTGACTTTC. As protein: CASSLPTRGNSGANVLTF. The chain recombines TRBV11-2 with TRBJ2-6, with D tentatively TRBD2 (6 bases). The V end lost 2 bases, the J end lost 0 bases, and 14 bases lay between the germline ends. This CDR3 is 18 amino acids long. Germline-derived CDR1 and CDR2 are SGHAT and FQNNGV. Full variable domain (remainder filled in from reference TRBV11-2 and TRBJ2-6): EAGVAQSPRYKIIEKRQSVAFWCNPISGHATLYWYQQILGQGPKLLIQFQNNGVVDDSQLPKDRFSAERLKGVDSTLKIQPAKLEDSAVYLCASSLPTRGNSGANVLTFGAGSRLTVL.

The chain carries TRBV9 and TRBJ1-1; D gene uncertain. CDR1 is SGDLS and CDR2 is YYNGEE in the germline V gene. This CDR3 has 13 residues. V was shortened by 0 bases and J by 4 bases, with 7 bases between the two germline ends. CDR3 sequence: CASSVERATEAFF. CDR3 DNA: TGTGCCAGCAGCGTAGAGAGGGCCACTGAAGCTTTCTTT.

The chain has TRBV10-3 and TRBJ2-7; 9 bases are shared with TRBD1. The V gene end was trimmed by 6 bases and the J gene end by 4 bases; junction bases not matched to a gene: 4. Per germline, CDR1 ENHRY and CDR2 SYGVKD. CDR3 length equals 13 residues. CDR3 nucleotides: TGTGCCATCAGCGGGACAGGGAGATACGAGCAGTACTTC. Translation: CAISGTGRYEQYF.

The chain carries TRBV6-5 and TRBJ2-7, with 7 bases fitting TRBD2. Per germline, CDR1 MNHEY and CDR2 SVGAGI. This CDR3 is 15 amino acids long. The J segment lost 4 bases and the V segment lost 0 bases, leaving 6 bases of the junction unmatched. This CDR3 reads CASSYSGGRRYEQYF. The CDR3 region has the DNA TGTGCCAGCAGTTACTCTGGCGGGAGACGTTACGAGCAGTACTTC.

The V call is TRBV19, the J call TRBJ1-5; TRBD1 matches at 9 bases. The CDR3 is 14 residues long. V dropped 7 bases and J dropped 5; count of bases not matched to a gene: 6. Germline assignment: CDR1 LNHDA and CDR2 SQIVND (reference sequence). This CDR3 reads CASTWTGAHQPQHF. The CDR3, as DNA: TGTGCCAGTACCTGGACAGGGGCACATCAGCCCCAGCATTTT.

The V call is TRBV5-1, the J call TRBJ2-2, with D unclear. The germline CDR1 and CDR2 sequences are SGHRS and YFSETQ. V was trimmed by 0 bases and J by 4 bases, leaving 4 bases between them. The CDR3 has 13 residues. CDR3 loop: CASSLAGTGELFF. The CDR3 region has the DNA TGCGCCAGCAGCTTGGCGGGCACCGGGGAGCTGTTTTTT.